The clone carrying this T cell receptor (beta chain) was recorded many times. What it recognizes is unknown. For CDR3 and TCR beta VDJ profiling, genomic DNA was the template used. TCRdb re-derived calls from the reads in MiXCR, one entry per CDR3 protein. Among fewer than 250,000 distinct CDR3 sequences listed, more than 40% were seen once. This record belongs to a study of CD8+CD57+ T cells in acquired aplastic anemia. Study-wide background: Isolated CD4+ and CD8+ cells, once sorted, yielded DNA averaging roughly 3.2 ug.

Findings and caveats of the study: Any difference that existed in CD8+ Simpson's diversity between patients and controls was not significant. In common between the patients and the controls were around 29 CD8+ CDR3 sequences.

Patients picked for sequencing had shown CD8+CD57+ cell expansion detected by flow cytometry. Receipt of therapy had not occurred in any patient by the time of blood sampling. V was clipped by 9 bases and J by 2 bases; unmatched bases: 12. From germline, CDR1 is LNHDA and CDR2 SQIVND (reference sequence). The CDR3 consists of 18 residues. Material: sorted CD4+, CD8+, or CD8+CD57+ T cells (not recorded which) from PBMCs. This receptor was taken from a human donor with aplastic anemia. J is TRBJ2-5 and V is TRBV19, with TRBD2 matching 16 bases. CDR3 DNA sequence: TGTGCCAGCACCCCAGAACTGGGACTAGCGGGGGGGCAAGAGACCCAGTACTTC. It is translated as CASTPELGLAGGQETQYF.